This T cell receptor beta chain emerged from a study of CDR3 diversity in severe acne. A single record per CDR3 protein comes from TCRdb applying MiXCR to the PCR reads. The sample holds roughly 79,000 distinct CDR3 sequences, about 53% seen once. The germline CDR1 and CDR2 sequences are DFQATT and SNEGSKA (reference sequence). The CDR3 length is 12 residues. V was cut by 1 base and J by 7 bases, with 10 bases left in between. The rearrangement joins TRBV20-1 to TRBJ2-5, with a tentative D call TRBD2 (6 bases). The TCR comes from a male donor with severe acne vulgaris. Material for sequencing was blood. The CDR3 loop reads CSARAQGLTQYF. The DNA for the CDR3 is TGCAGTGCTAGAGCCCAGGGACTGACCCAGTACTTC.